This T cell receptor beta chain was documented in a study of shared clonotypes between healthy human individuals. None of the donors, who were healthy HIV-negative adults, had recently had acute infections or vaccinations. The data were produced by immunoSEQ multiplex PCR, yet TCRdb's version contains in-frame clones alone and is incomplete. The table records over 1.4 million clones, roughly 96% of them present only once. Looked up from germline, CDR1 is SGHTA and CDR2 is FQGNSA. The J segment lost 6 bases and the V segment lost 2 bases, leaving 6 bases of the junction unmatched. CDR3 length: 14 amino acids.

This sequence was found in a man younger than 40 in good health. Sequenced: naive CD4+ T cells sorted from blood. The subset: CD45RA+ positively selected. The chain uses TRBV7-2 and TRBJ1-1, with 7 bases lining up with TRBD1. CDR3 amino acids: CASSLYLGTAEAFF. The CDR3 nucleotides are TGTGCCAGCAGCTTATACCTGGGGACAGCTGAAGCTTTCTTT.